This T cell receptor beta chain was sequenced for a study of beta chain features in type 1 diabetes. In regard to this clone: Antigen: not known.

Trimming pared 11 bases from V and 3 bases from J, leaving 16 bases between. The CDR3 has 13 amino acids. Germline V gene lookup returns CDR1 SEHNR and CDR2 FQNEAQ (reference sequence). Study conclusions and caveats: Type 1 diabetes patients showed a moderate but significant shortening of TCRB CDR3s in all four CD4+ subsets. Short templates might get an advantage during PCR, and this would be equal in patients and controls.

The investigators reverse transcribed all of the isolated RNA, so they sequenced expressed TCRB transcripts. Clones were read by immunoSEQ multiplex PCR, and TCRdb kept only the in-frame ones, dropping some. This table has about 650,000 clones, 12% appearing once. The V and J genes are TRBV7-9 and TRBJ1-2; the D gene is possibly TRBD1 (6 bases). The clonotype was recovered from a man aged 30-40 years with type 1 diabetes. The source material was naive CD4+ T cells from blood. CDR3 in amino acids: CAGGTTSDYGYTF. In DNA, the CDR3 is TGTGCCGGGGGGACAACCTCGGACTATGGCTACACCTTC.